The 26 T cell receptor beta chains below were found in one sample sequenced in a study of prognosis after radiotherapy for stage I lung cancer. With two-round multiplex PCR, TCR beta CDR3 sequences were amplified from genomic DNA. Primers specific to each TRBV and TRBJ gene drove first-round PCR. MiXCR, applied by TCRdb to the multiplex PCR reads, yields one record per CDR3 protein. The sample gives more than 9,500 distinct CDR3 sequences, 50% to 65% of which show up once; about 20% is in the top ten. Sequenced material: PBMCs, taken before or after stereotactic body radiation therapy (not recorded which). The source of these receptors is a donor of 50 years or more with non-small cell lung cancer.

This clonotype is termed medium-sized. The rearrangement links TRBV24-1 to TRBJ2-7; TRBD1 aligns across 9 bases. The CDR3 sequence is 14 residues long. The ends lost 4 bases at V and 5 bases at J; junction bases unmatched: 5. Per germline, CDR1 KGHDR and CDR2 SFDVKD. The CDR3 sequence is CATSESTGGDEQYF. CDR3 nucleotides: TGTGCCACCAGTGAATCAACAGGGGGCGACGAGCAGTACTTC.

The rearrangement links TRBV7-9 to TRBJ2-1; TRBD1 might be the D (6 bases). CDR3 size: 15 residues. Between the trimmed V and J ends, which lost 1 base and 4 bases, there was a span of 11 bases. Germline lookup yields CDR1 SEHNR and CDR2 FQNEAQ (reference sequence). The CDR3 sequence: CASSLEGGAYNEQFF. CDR3 sequence (DNA): TGTGCCAGCAGCTTAGAAGGGGGAGCTTACAATGAGCAGTTCTTC.

Details on this clonotype: This probably arose from a read error, given a far larger clone one base away. V usage is TRBV24-1 and J usage is TRBJ2-7, with unresolved D. The DNA end lines up better with TRBJ2-1; the J call may be wrong. Germline V lookup: CDR1 KGHDR, CDR2 SFDVKD. The CDR3 runs 13 residues. The CDR3 region has the DNA TGTGCCACCGCGGCATGCGTAAGGAATGAGCAGTTCTTC. Amino acid sequence: CATAACVRNEQFF.

This clonotype was detected many times. The chain is built from TRBV12-3 or TRBV12-4 and TRBJ2-1, with D unclear. This CDR3 has 12 residues. V was clipped by 5 bases and J by 5 bases, with 7 bases between them. The CDR3 spells CASSRVNNEQFF. The CDR3 DNA reads as TGTGCCAGCAGTCGGGTCAACAATGAGCAGTTCTTC.

The chain links TRBV28 to TRBJ2-1; D is uncertain. Per the germline V gene, CDR1 is MDHEN and CDR2 is SYDVKM. V gave up 7 bases and J gave up 0 bases, with 19 bases separating them. The CDR3 totals 17 residues. In nucleotides, the CDR3 is TGTGCCAGCACCTTCCAGCACTATGCCTACTCCTACAATGAGCAGTTCTTC. As protein: CASTFQHYAYSYNEQFF.

A remark on this clonotype: The junction departs from the called germline gene at one end, perhaps through a read error. CDR3 bases: TGCGCCAGCAGACAAGATCGGAACACTGAAGCTTTCTTT. Amino acid sequence: CASRQDRNTEAFF. This sequence joins TRBV4-3 and TRBJ1-1, with D hard to call. This CDR3 contains 13 residues. CDR1 LGHNA and CDR2 YSLEER come from the germline V gene.

Comments on this clonotype: A far larger clone is one nucleotide away, so this likely arose from a read error. The chain is built from TRBV6-1 and TRBJ1-2, with D tentatively TRBD1 (5 bases). Per germline, CDR1 MNHNS and CDR2 SASEGT. The CDR3 contains 14 residues. CDR3 region: CVSSSRGRDYGYTF. CDR3 DNA: TGTGTCAGCAGTTCCCGGGGGAGGGACTATGGCTACACCTTC.

V usage is TRBV7-2 and J usage is TRBJ1-3; 10 positions agree with TRBD1. The V gene end was trimmed by 2 bases and the J gene end by 0 bases; junction bases not matched to a gene: 10. The CDR3 loop spans 19 amino acids. The V gene's germline CDR1 is SGHTA and CDR2 FQGNSA. The CDR3, as DNA: TGTGCCAGCAGCTTACGTACTGGGACAGGGGCCATCTCTGGAAACACCATATATTTT. Translation: CASSLRTGTGAISGNTIYF.

This clonotype was detected ten times or more. The chain is built from TRBV5-6 and TRBJ2-1, with D unresolved. The CDR3 covers 13 residues. Germline V gives CDR1 SGHDT, CDR2 YYEEEE. Trimming shortened V by 4 bases and J by 8 bases, and 13 bases separated the two germline ends. DNA for the CDR3: TGTGCCAGCAGCCCGGTGGTCGGGCATGAGCAGTTCTTC. It is translated as CASSPVVGHEQFF.

The chain recombines TRBV30 with TRBJ1-3, with D possibly TRBD1 on 5 matching bases. CDR1 is GTSNPN and CDR2 is SVGIG in the germline V gene (reference sequence). V was shortened by 2 bases and J by 2 bases, with 7 bases between the two germline ends. CDR3 length: 13 residues. CDR3 protein: CAWSLGPGNTIYF. CDR3 in DNA: TGTGCCTGGAGTCTGGGACCTGGAAACACCATATATTTT. Together with reference TRBV30 and TRBJ1-3, the CDR3 gives the full variable domain: SQTIHQWPATLVQPVGSPLSLECTVEGTSNPNLYWYRQAAGRGLQLLFYSVGIGQISSEVPQNLSASRPQDRQFILSSKKLLLSDSGFYLCAWSLGPGNTIYFGEGSWLTVV.

The gene calls are TRBV5-1 and TRBJ2-3; possible D gene TRBD1, 6 bases. CDR1 SGHRS and CDR2 YFSETQ come from the germline V gene. The V gene lost 0 bases and the J gene lost 4 bases, with 15 bases spanning the gap. CDR3 size: 16 residues. Here the CDR3 reads CASSLVGAWRSDTQYF. CDR3 in DNA: TGCGCCAGCAGCTTGGTGGGGGCGTGGCGCTCAGATACGCAGTATTTT.

This clonotype was found once. The chain joins TRBV7-2 to TRBJ1-5; D may be TRBD1 (6 bases). Germline values: CDR1 SGHTA, CDR2 FQGNSA. V was pared by 4 bases and J by 7 bases, with 14 bases between. The CDR3 is made up of 14 amino acids. Here the CDR3 DNA reads TGTGCCAGCAGCTCCACAGGGCTTGGCCAGCCCCAGCATTTT. This translates into CASSSTGLGQPQHF.

By share, this clonotype ranks as medium-sized. The chain carries TRBV20-1 and TRBJ2-7; no reliable D call. Trimming took 0 bases from V and 7 from J, leaving 16 bases between them. Per germline, CDR1 DFQATT and CDR2 SNEGSKA (reference sequence). The CDR3 is 14 residues long. This CDR3 reads CSARDRQTVGEQYF. The CDR3 DNA sequence: TGCAGTGCTAGAGATCGTCAAACCGTGGGTGAGCAGTACTTC.

This clonotype was seen many times. The J gene is TRBJ1-1, the V gene TRBV4-2; perhaps TRBD1 as D (5 bases). The CDR3 consists of 15 residues. CDR1 is LGHNA and CDR2 is YNFKEQ in the germline V gene. Trimming pared 5 bases from V and 3 bases from J, leaving 16 bases between. The CDR3 DNA reads as TGTGCCAGCAGCTCCGTGGTGGGACCTTACACTGAAGCTTTCTTT. It encodes CASSSVVGPYTEAFF.

The chain links TRBV5-1 to TRBJ2-1; perhaps TRBD2 as D (5 bases). Germline CDR1 is SGHRS and CDR2 is YFSETQ. The CDR3 is made up of 15 amino acids. Trimming cost V 4 bases and J 1 base, with 12 bases left between them. CDR3 nucleotide sequence: TGCGCCAGCAGCCGGCGAGCGGTGTCCTACAATGAGCAGTTCTTC. Encoded protein: CASSRRAVSYNEQFF.

The J gene is TRBJ2-5, the V gene TRBV5-1; D remains unclear. The closer fit of TRBJ2-1 to the DNA end suggests the J call may be wrong. From germline, CDR1 is SGHRS and CDR2 YFSETQ. The CDR3 sequence is 11 residues long. Written as DNA, the CDR3 is TGCGCCAGCAGCTTGGGAGGTGAGCAGTTCTTC. It is translated as CASSLGGEQFF.

V is TRBV5-1 and J is TRBJ2-1, with 16 nucleotides matching TRBD2. Trimming removed 3 bases from V and 6 bases from J; junction bases left unmatched: 6. CDR1 is SGHRS and CDR2 is YFSETQ in the germline V gene. The CDR3 runs to 17 residues. CDR3 in amino acids: CASSYLGLAGGPNEQFF. The CDR3 coding sequence is TGCGCCAGCAGCTACTTGGGACTAGCGGGAGGGCCCAATGAGCAGTTCTTC. The entire variable domain, with the rest obtained from reference TRBV5-1 and TRBJ2-1, is as follows: KAGVTQTPRYLIKTRGQQVTLSCSPISGHRSVSWYQQTPGQGLQFLFEYFSETQRNKGNFPGRFSGRQFSNSRSEMNVSTLELGDSALYLCASSYLGLAGGPNEQFFGPGTRLTVL.

At least ten counts were recorded for this clonotype. J is TRBJ2-3 and V is TRBV29-1, with TRBD1 as a possible D gene (6 bases). The V end lost 3 bases, the J end lost 6 bases, and 19 bases lay between the germline ends. The CDR3 length is 15 residues. Germline CDR1 SQVTM, CDR2 ANQGSEA. The CDR3 loop is CSVDPRDTSIDTQYF. As DNA, the CDR3 is TGCAGCGTTGACCCCCGGGACACCTCAATCGATACGCAGTATTTT.

This clonotype was counted a few times. The CDR3: CASSMYARGRSGYTF. In DNA, the CDR3 is TGTGCCAGTAGTATGTATGCCAGGGGGCGAAGTGGCTACACCTTC. The V call is TRBV19, the J call TRBJ1-2; 8 nucleotides match TRBD1. Germline values: CDR1 LNHDA, CDR2 SQIVND (reference sequence). This CDR3 is built from 15 residues. J was trimmed by 7 bases and V by 3 bases; bases with no gene match: 10.

This clonotype was observed many times. The chain recombines TRBV19 with TRBJ1-3, with D unresolved. CDR1 and CDR2 from the germline V gene are LNHDA and SQIVND (reference sequence). The CDR3 is 14 residues long. Between the trimmed V and J ends, which lost 7 bases and 1 base, there was a span of 11 bases. CDR3 residues: CASTAYVSGNTIYF. CDR3 coding DNA: TGTGCCAGTACAGCGTACGTTTCTGGAAACACCATATATTTT.

In its sample, this clonotype is medium-sized. V and J are TRBV20-1 and TRBJ2-7, with 9 nucleotides matching TRBD2. The CDR3 length is 13 residues. Germline CDR1 is DFQATT and CDR2 is SNEGSKA (reference sequence). The ends lost 6 bases at V and 4 bases at J; junction bases unmatched: 7. CDR3 sequence reads: CSAAGGAGYEQYF. For the CDR3, the DNA is TGCAGTGCCGCGGGGGGGGCTGGGTACGAGCAGTACTTC.

The chain couples TRBV6-2 or TRBV6-3 to TRBJ2-5, with D perhaps matching TRBD1 or TRBD2 (5 bases each). The V end lost 2 bases, the J end lost 5 bases, and 15 bases lay between the germline ends. Looked up from germline, CDR1 is MNHEY and CDR2 is SVGEGT. The length of the CDR3 is 15 residues. As DNA, the CDR3 is TGTGCCAGCAGTTACAGGAGAGGGGTCGGGGAGACCCAGTACTTC. It yields the protein CASSYRRGVGETQYF.

This clonotype is labeled as large. The chain couples TRBV20-1 to TRBJ2-7; possibly TRBD2 for D (5 bases). This CDR3 has 15 residues. V was clipped by 4 bases and J by 2 bases, with 18 bases between them. Germline values: CDR1 DFQATT, CDR2 SNEGSKA (reference sequence). Here the CDR3 DNA reads TGCAGTGCTATCTCGCCCGGGGAACTGGCCTACGAGCAGTACTTC. Its translation: CSAISPGELAYEQYF.

The V call is TRBV5-4, the J call TRBJ2-3, with a possible D match to TRBD2 (6 bases). CDR1 and CDR2 from the germline V gene are SGHNT and YYREEE (reference sequence). V was shortened by 5 bases and J by 4 bases, with 14 bases between the two germline ends. The CDR3 has 14 amino acids. CDR3 in amino acids: CASSPTTGADTQYF. CDR3 nucleotides: TGTGCCAGCAGTCCTACCACGGGGGCAGATACGCAGTATTTT.

This rearrangement joins TRBV6-2 or TRBV6-3 to TRBJ2-7; D remains unclear. The germline CDR1 and CDR2 sequences are MNHEY and SVGEGT. The CDR3 is made up of 13 amino acids. V lost 2 bases, J lost 4 bases, and 9 bases lay in between. The CDR3: CASSYPNGYEQYF. For the CDR3, the DNA is TGTGCCAGCAGTTACCCCAACGGTTACGAGCAGTACTTC.

In regard to this clonotype: A single base is all that separates this from a far larger clone, so a read error is likely. V and J are TRBV2 and TRBJ2-3; TRBD2 matches at 11 bases. The J segment lost 2 bases and the V segment lost 6 bases, leaving 7 bases of the junction unmatched. The CDR3 contains 16 residues. CDR1 and CDR2 from the germline V gene are SNHLY and FYNNEI. The CDR3 loop reads CASSASSGRITDTQYF. CDR3 in DNA: TGTGCCAGCAGCGCCTCTAGCGGGAGGATCACAGATACGCAGTATTTT.